The present T cell receptor (beta chain) was sequenced within a study of identifying expanded T cells in peripheral blood. Deletions cut 1 base from V and 3 bases from J, with 12 bases between. There are 15 residues in the CDR3. The germline V gene has CDR1 MNHNS and CDR2 SASEGT. Clones were read by immunoSEQ multiplex PCR, and TCRdb kept only the in-frame ones, dropping some. The data show tens of thousands of clones, approximately 84% seen once. This sequence joins TRBV6-1 and TRBJ1-1; D is ambiguous. This receptor was identified in a person aged 18 to 75 in good health. The sample taken for sequencing was blood. The CDR3 sequence is CASSEGEGWDTEAFF. CDR3 sequence (DNA): TGTGCCAGCAGTGAAGGGGAGGGATGGGACACTGAAGCTTTCTTT.